The present T cell receptor (beta chain) was sequenced within a study of cytomegalovirus exposure and HLA in healthy donors. Points from the study as a whole: Specificity of a few CMV-associated chains for CMV antigens was verified in vitro.

PCR used 60 Vbeta primers and 13 Jbeta primers. Data came from immunoSEQ multiplex PCR; TCRdb stores just in-frame clones and leaves some out. The table has more than 130,000 clones, approximately 80% seen once; the top ten hold more than 4%. Comments on this clone: What it binds is not known.

Input material: PBMCs. The receptor was derived from a man in his forties in good health and CMV-seropositive.

In DNA form, the CDR3 reads TGTGCCAGCTCAACTACAAGCCGGGACTCTGGGACCCAGTACTTC. Protein product: CASSTTSRDSGTQYF. The rearrangement links TRBV18 to TRBJ2-5; D perhaps matches TRBD2 (6 bases). The CDR3 runs 15 residues. The germline V and J ends were trimmed by 5 bases and 7 bases, with 20 bases remaining between them. From germline, CDR1 is KGHSH and CDR2 LQKENI.